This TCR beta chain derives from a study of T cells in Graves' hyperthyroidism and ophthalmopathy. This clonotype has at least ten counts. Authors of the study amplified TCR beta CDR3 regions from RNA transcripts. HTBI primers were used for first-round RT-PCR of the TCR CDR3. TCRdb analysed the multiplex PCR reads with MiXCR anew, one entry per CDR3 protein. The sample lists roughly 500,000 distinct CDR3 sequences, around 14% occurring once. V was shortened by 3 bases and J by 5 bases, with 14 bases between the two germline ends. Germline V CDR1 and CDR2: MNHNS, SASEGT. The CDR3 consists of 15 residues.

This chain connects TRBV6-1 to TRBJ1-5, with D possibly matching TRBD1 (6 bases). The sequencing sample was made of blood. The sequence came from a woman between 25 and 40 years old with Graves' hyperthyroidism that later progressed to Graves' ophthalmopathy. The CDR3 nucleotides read TGTGCCAGCAGTGAGATGGAGGGGGAAGATCAGCCCCAGCATTTT. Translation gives CASSEMEGEDQPQHF.